This T cell receptor (beta chain) is from a study of CD4 T cells in relation to SARS-CoV-2 and coronaviruses. The CDR3 has 13 residues. The ends lost 0 bases at V and 8 bases at J; junction bases unmatched: 5. The V gene's germline CDR1 is SQVTM and CDR2 ANQGSEA. About this clone itself: Its antigen is undetermined.

Sequenced by immunoSEQ multiplex PCR; TCRdb stores in-frame clones only, minus some. The sample has about 26,000 clones; around 67% are singletons. Before the COVID-19 pandemic, during about 2010-2019, CD4+ T cells were taken from unexposed donors. After approximately 10 days of culture, CD4+ T cells were isolated. Cells permitting, SARS-CoV-2 S/N and four cold-coronavirus spikes were tested on unexposed-donor CD4+ T cells. The rearrangement joins TRBV29-1 to TRBJ1-2, with TRBD1 identical over 8 bases. The sample comprised CD4+ T cells from PBMCs, cultured in vitro. The receptor was derived from a human donor in good health. The CDR3 DNA reads TGCAGCGTTGAAGAGTTCAGGGGGCGAGGCTACACCTTC. The encoded protein is CSVEEFRGRGYTF.